One sample yielded the 23 T cell receptor beta chains listed below, sequenced in a study of cytomegalovirus exposure and HLA in healthy donors. The PCR was carried out with 60 Vbeta primers and 13 Jbeta primers. Libraries were prepared by immunoSEQ multiplex PCR; TCRdb keeps only in-frame clonotypes and omits some of them. This table has some 190,000 clones, approximately 73% appearing once. The specimen was PBMCs. The receptor set was obtained from a woman in her twenties or thirties in good health and CMV-seropositive.

The chain has TRBV7-9 and TRBJ1-2; D gene uncertain. Deletions cut 1 base from V and 0 bases from J, with 6 bases between. The CDR3 has 14 residues. The germline CDR1 and CDR2 sequences are SEHNR and FQNEAQ (reference sequence). The CDR3 is CASSLGGTNYGYTF. The CDR3 nucleotides read TGTGCCAGCAGCTTAGGCGGGACTAACTATGGCTACACCTTC.

This clone was seen repeatedly, ten times or more. The J gene is TRBJ1-5, the V gene TRBV19, with TRBD1 as a possible D gene (6 bases). From germline, CDR1 is LNHDA and CDR2 SQIVND (reference sequence). V was trimmed by 4 bases and J by 2 bases, leaving 12 bases between them. This CDR3 comprises 15 residues. The CDR3 protein is CASSTQGNGNQPQHF. CDR3 nucleotides: TGTGCCAGTAGTACACAGGGTAACGGCAATCAGCCCCAGCATTTT.

The chain employs TRBV10-1 and TRBJ1-2, with 7 positions matching TRBD1. Trimming at V came to 6 bases and at J to 3 bases, leaving 4 bases not matched to a gene. This CDR3 comprises 13 residues. Germline values: CDR1 WNHNN, CDR2 SYGVQD (reference sequence). The CDR3 DNA is TGCGCCAGCAGCACAGACAGGGACTATGGCTACACCTTC. This translates into CASSTDRDYGYTF.

This chain uses TRBV7-2 with TRBJ2-5; TRBD2 matches 12 bases. The CDR3 has 14 amino acids. Per germline, CDR1 SGHTA and CDR2 FQGNSA. V trimming: 10 bases; J trimming: 4 bases; junction bases outside the gene matches: 7. In DNA form, the CDR3 reads TGTGCCATAAGGAGGACTAGCGGGGTAGAGACCCAGTACTTC. It encodes CAIRRTSGVETQYF.

The rearrangement uses TRBV5-6 and TRBJ2-7; possibly TRBD1 for D (6 bases). V lost 5 bases, J lost 3 bases, and 9 bases lay in between. The germline gives CDR1 SGHDT, CDR2 YYEEEE. This CDR3 comprises 12 residues. Here the CDR3 DNA reads TGTGCCAGCAGGAGGGGGAACTACGAGCAGTACTTC. Its protein product is CASRRGNYEQYF.

The chain is built from TRBV15 and TRBJ1-2; TRBD1 matches 9 bases. Trimming cost V 8 bases and J 5 bases; bases outside gene matches: 3. CDR3 length: 12 amino acids. Germline loops: CDR1 LNHNV, CDR2 YYDKDF (reference sequence). The CDR3 loop is CATAGQGYGYTF. Here the CDR3 DNA reads TGTGCCACCGCGGGACAGGGATATGGCTACACCTTC.

This clone occurred a few times. This sequence joins TRBV6-1 and TRBJ2-7, with 7 bases fitting TRBD1. The CDR3 has 13 residues. J gave up 0 bases and V 7 bases, and 3 bases lay outside the gene matches. The germline gives CDR1 MNHNS, CDR2 SASEGT. CDR3 protein: CASTWDSSYEQYF. In nucleotides, the CDR3 is TGTGCCAGCACCTGGGACAGCTCCTACGAGCAGTACTTC.

V is TRBV7-9 and J is TRBJ2-2, with D tentatively TRBD2 (6 bases). There are 15 residues in the CDR3. CDR1 is SEHNR and CDR2 is FQNEAQ in the germline V gene (reference sequence). The V end was cut by 3 bases, the J end by 4 bases, with 12 bases between. CDR3 sequence: CASSFGGPATGELFF. CDR3 DNA sequence: TGTGCCAGCAGCTTCGGGGGACCCGCCACCGGGGAGCTGTTTTTT.

V is TRBV11-3 and J is TRBJ1-6; D perhaps matches TRBD1 (6 bases). From germline, CDR1 is SGHNT and CDR2 YENEEA. Trimming left V 2 bases short and J 7 bases short, with 12 bases between. The CDR3 is 15 amino acids. The CDR3 DNA reads as TGTGCCAGCAGCTTACAGGGGCCGCTGAATTCACCCCTCCACTTT. This sequence encodes CASSLQGPLNSPLHF.

The chain is built from TRBV6-5 and TRBJ2-7; 7 bases line up with TRBD2. Per the germline V gene, CDR1 is MNHEY and CDR2 is SVGAGI. The V and J ends lost 8 bases and 0 bases, in that order; junction bases with no gene match: 4. The CDR3 is 13 residues long. CDR3 sequence reads: CASGRGSSYEQYF. For the CDR3, the DNA is TGTGCCAGCGGGCGGGGGAGCTCCTACGAGCAGTACTTC.

This clone occurred a few times. This chain connects TRBV18 to TRBJ1-1; TRBD1 might be the D (5 bases). Germline values: CDR1 KGHSH, CDR2 LQKENI. V gave up 4 bases and J gave up 4 bases, with 13 bases separating them. The CDR3 consists of 14 residues. This CDR3 is CASSQGWQATEAFF. The CDR3 nucleotides are TGTGCCAGCTCACAGGGGTGGCAGGCCACTGAAGCTTTCTTT.

V usage is TRBV19 and J usage is TRBJ2-3, with 11 bases lining up with TRBD2. The germline gives CDR1 LNHDA, CDR2 SQIVND (reference sequence). The trim removed 5 bases at V and 4 bases at J, leaving 5 bases unmatched. This CDR3 region has 15 residues. The CDR3 DNA follows: TGTGCCAGTAGTCCGCTAGCGGGGGGCGCAGATACGCAGTATTTT. Amino acid sequence: CASSPLAGGADTQYF.

The chain couples TRBV4-2 to TRBJ1-2, with D tentatively TRBD1 (6 bases). This CDR3 contains 19 residues. The germline V and J ends were trimmed by 3 bases and 0 bases, with 23 bases remaining between them. Per the germline V gene, CDR1 is LGHNA and CDR2 is YNFKEQ. DNA for the CDR3: TGTGCCAGCAGCCAGACGTATACAGGGCCAGTAAAAGCTAACTATGGCTACACCTTC. Translated, it gives CASSQTYTGPVKANYGYTF.

Concerning this clone itself: A read error may account for a junction end that differs from germline. The V and J genes are TRBV5-8 and TRBJ2-4; D possibly corresponds to TRBD2 (6 bases). Germline CDR1 is SGHTS and CDR2 is YDEGEE. This CDR3 is 15 amino acids long. Here the CDR3 DNA reads TGTGCCAGCAGCTCTCTTGGAGGGGCGGGAAACAGTCAGTACTTC. It is translated as CASSSLGGAGNSQYF.

The chain uses TRBV28 and TRBJ2-2; 7 bases line up with TRBD1. Germline V gene sequence: CDR1 MDHEN, CDR2 SYDVKM. The CDR3 runs to 16 residues. The V and J ends lost 4 bases and 6 bases, in that order; junction bases with no gene match: 11. CDR3 sequence reads: CASSYDRAVPPGELFF. For the CDR3, the DNA is TGTGCCAGCAGTTATGACAGGGCAGTACCCCCCGGGGAGCTGTTTTTT.

This clone was recorded a few times. The gene calls are TRBV28 and TRBJ1-2, with D perhaps matching TRBD1 (6 bases). The CDR3 sequence is 15 residues long. Trimming shortened V by 4 bases and J by 2 bases, and 14 bases separated the two germline ends. Germline-derived CDR1 and CDR2 are MDHEN and SYDVKM. The CDR3 sequence: CASSSLQGINYGYTF. Written as DNA, the CDR3 is TGTGCCAGCAGTTCTCTACAGGGCATCAACTATGGCTACACCTTC.

Notes on this clone: The junction shows a germline mismatch at one end, possibly a read error. This chain links TRBV11-2 with TRBJ2-7; D perhaps matches TRBD1 (5 bases). CDR1 SGHAT and CDR2 FQNNGV come from the germline V gene. The CDR3 consists of 15 residues. Here the CDR3 DNA reads TGTGCCAGCAGCTTAGATTCGACAGTCTCCTACAAGCAGTACTTC. This codes for CASSLDSTVSYKQYF.

A single count supports this clone. The identical CDR3 is also encoded by other nucleotide sequences in the sample. The rearrangement joins TRBV4-1 to TRBJ2-2, with TRBD2 as a possible D gene (6 bases). V was trimmed by 1 base and J by 4 bases, leaving 7 bases between them. Germline V gives CDR1 MGHRA, CDR2 YSYEKL. The CDR3 runs to 14 residues. The CDR3 DNA follows: TGCGCCAGCAGCCAAGTGGGGGGCACCGGGGAGCTGTTTTTT. It translates to CASSQVGGTGELFF.

The chain couples TRBV29-1 to TRBJ2-1; 14 bases fit TRBD2. The germline CDR1 and CDR2 sequences are SQVTM and ANQGSEA. The CDR3 spans 16 residues. V gave up 6 bases and J gave up 7 bases; unmatched junction bases: 11. The CDR3 here is CSVDPETSGGGNEQFF. CDR3 DNA sequence: TGCAGCGTAGACCCTGAGACTAGCGGGGGGGGGAATGAGCAGTTCTTC.

This chain joins TRBV7-2 and TRBJ2-1; 9 bases align to TRBD2. The CDR3 sequence is 17 residues long. The germline CDR1 and CDR2 sequences are SGHTA and FQGNSA. The V gene end was trimmed by 2 bases and the J gene end by 1 base; junction bases not matched to a gene: 6. The CDR3 loop is CASSLRGGATSYNEQFF. CDR3 in DNA: TGTGCCAGCAGCTTACGCGGGGGGGCGACTTCCTACAATGAGCAGTTCTTC.

The genes are TRBV27 and TRBJ1-6, with 7 bases fitting TRBD1. Germline lookup yields CDR1 MNHEY and CDR2 SMNVEV (reference sequence). V shed 6 bases and J 9 bases; nucleotides not matched to a gene: 14. CDR3 size: 16 residues. The CDR3 loop reads CASSMPPGQRTSPLHF. The CDR3 DNA reads as TGTGCCAGCAGCATGCCTCCGGGACAGAGAACTTCACCCCTCCACTTT.

The chain is built from TRBV9 and TRBJ2-7; no reliable D call. CDR3 length: 14 amino acids. Per the germline V gene, CDR1 is SGDLS and CDR2 is YYNGEE. V dropped 2 bases and J dropped 1 base, with 10 bases sitting between them. CDR3 amino acids: CASSVTFGSYEQYF. CDR3 nucleotide sequence: TGTGCCAGCAGCGTGACTTTTGGATCCTACGAGCAGTACTTC.

The chain has TRBV4-2 and TRBJ2-5, with TRBD2 as a possible D gene (6 bases). There are 15 residues in the CDR3. Trimming left V 1 base short and J 0 bases short, with 9 bases between. CDR1 is LGHNA, CDR2 YNFKEQ, per germline. This CDR3 is CASSQGSGDQETQYF. The CDR3 region has the DNA TGTGCCAGCAGCCAAGGATCGGGAGACCAAGAGACCCAGTACTTC.